A selection of T cell receptor beta chains follows, all from one sample in a study of shared clonotypes between healthy human individuals. Repertoires were generated with immunoSEQ multiplex PCR, while TCRdb's copy carries only in-frame clones and drops some. There are under 650,000 clones in the sample; about 96% occur only once, and 0.055% to 0.075% lies in the top ten. What was sequenced was naive CD4+ T cells sorted from blood. These receptors were taken from a woman in her thirties in good health. Both conserved end residues are part of each CDR3. The D gene is left open where the match is weak. Clone size is given for some rows only: seen once, a few or many times, or a class if the clone is expanded.

TRBJ2-3 TRBV6-5 . . CASTNWRESTDTQYF TGTGCCAGCACGAATTGGCGGGAAAGCACAGATACGCAGTATTTT
TRBJ2-2 TRBV7-9 . . CASSEGGLGGSAGELFF TGTGCCAGCAGCGAAGGGGGATTGGGCGGGAGCGCCGGGGAGCTGTTTTTT
TRBJ1-5 TRBV28 TRBD1 . CASSSGDRGNQPQHF TGTGCCAGCAGTTCAGGGGACAGGGGCAATCAGCCCCAGCATTTT
TRBJ2-7 TRBV28 TRBD2 . CASRGGLANPYEQYF TGTGCCAGCAGAGGGGGACTAGCGAACCCCTACGAGCAGTACTTC
TRBJ2-1 TRBV4-2 TRBD1 once CASSLRTGVSRTYNEQFF TGTGCCAGCAGCTTGAGGACAGGGGTGAGCAGAACCTACAATGAGCAGTTCTTC
TRBJ1-4 TRBV15 . . CATSRDREGGKLFF TGTGCCACCAGCAGAGATCGTGAAGGCGGAAAACTGTTTTTT
TRBJ2-7 TRBV10-3 TRBD2 once CAITQGGDPLWYF TGTGCCATCACCCAGGGAGGGGACCCTTTGTGGTACTTC
TRBJ2-4 TRBV19 TRBD2 . CASSILGLAGGPKNIQYF TGTGCCAGTAGTATACTGGGACTAGCGGGAGGACCCAAAAACATTCAGTACTTC
TRBJ2-1 TRBV10-3 TRBD2 . CAIGWSGGDYNEQFF TGTGCCATCGGATGGAGTGGGGGGGATTACAATGAGCAGTTCTTC
TRBJ1-5 TRBV19 . . CASSIAARGGLGNQPQHF TGTGCCAGTAGTATTGCCGCTCGGGGAGGGCTAGGGAATCAGCCCCAGCATTTT